The 15 T cell receptor beta chains reported below all come from one sample, sequenced in a study of graft-versus-host responses after intestinal transplantation. Sequencing used immunoSEQ multiplex PCR; TCRdb keeps in-frame clones, though not all of them. The sample consists of about 20,000 clones, approximately 40% of them appearing once. The sequencing here drew on alloreactive CD4+ T cells from a mixed lymphocyte reaction culture, taken before intestinal transplant. Subset of the sample: CFSE-low proliferating T cells sorted from approximately 6-day pre-transplant mixed lymphocyte reaction (GvH or HvG direction). The receptors were gathered from a human patient who received an intestinal transplant.

V and J are TRBV5-1 and TRBJ1-1, with 7 bases that match TRBD1. The trim removed 6 bases at V and 0 bases at J, leaving 14 bases unmatched. Per germline, CDR1 SGHRS and CDR2 YFSETQ. This CDR3 is built from 17 residues. The CDR3 coding sequence is TGCGCCAGCAACATAAGGGACAGCGATTCCATGAACACTGAAGCTTTCTTT. Its translation: CASNIRDSDSMNTEAFF.

In its sample, this clone was seen a few times. V usage is TRBV30 and J usage is TRBJ1-6; 10 bases fit TRBD1. The CDR3 covers 15 residues. The V segment lost 2 bases and the J segment 6 bases; nucleotides outside the gene matches: 4. Germline assignment: CDR1 GTSNPN and CDR2 SVGIG (reference sequence). The CDR3 sequence: CAWSIRDRGNSPLHF. The CDR3 DNA reads TGTGCCTGGAGTATCCGGGACAGGGGTAATTCACCCCTCCACTTT. The entire variable domain, with the rest obtained from reference TRBV30 and TRBJ1-6, is as follows: SQTIHQWPATLVQPVGSPLSLECTVEGTSNPNLYWYRQAAGRGLQLLFYSVGIGQISSEVPQNLSASRPQDRQFILSSKKLLLSDSGFYLCAWSIRDRGNSPLHFGNGTRLTVT.

The V gene is TRBV4-2, the J gene TRBJ1-1; 7 bases are shared with TRBD1. Germline CDR1 is LGHNA and CDR2 is YNFKEQ. Germline trimming cut 3 bases from V and 11 bases from J; bases unmatched to any gene: 12. CDR3 length equals 14 residues. The CDR3 bases are TGTGCCAGCAGCCACGTAGACAGGGACGGAGGGGCTTTCTTT. The encoded protein is CASSHVDRDGGAFF.

This clone was found a few times. V is TRBV11-3 and J is TRBJ2-3; possibly TRBD2 for D (5 bases). CDR3 length equals 14 residues. Trimming removed 2 bases from V and 2 bases from J, with 8 bases in between. Germline-derived CDR1 and CDR2 are SGHNT and YENEEA. CDR3 nucleotides: TGTGCCAGCAGCTTATCCGGGATCACAGATACGCAGTATTTT. This sequence encodes CASSLSGITDTQYF.

Only a few counts were recorded for this clone. The chain has TRBV12-1 and TRBJ2-7; the table gives TRBD1 as D, unverified against the DNA. TRBV12-1 is an annotated pseudogene. The CDR3 runs 14 residues. CDR3 nucleotides: TGTGCCAGCAGCCTTTTATACAGGGGCTACGAGCAGTACTTC. This translates into CASSLLYRGYEQYF.

This clone has more than one count but fewer than ten. V is TRBV4-2 and J is TRBJ1-4; unclear D gene. This CDR3 comprises 14 residues. Germline-derived CDR1 and CDR2 are LGHNA and YNFKEQ. V lost 1 base, J lost 4 bases, and 7 bases lay in between. The CDR3 loop reads CASSQGDRNEKLFF. In nucleotides, the CDR3 is TGTGCCAGCAGCCAAGGGGATCGTAATGAAAAACTGTTTTTT.

The chain couples TRBV7-9 to TRBJ1-4, with TRBD1 matching over 7 bases. J was trimmed by 5 bases and V by 4 bases; bases with no gene match: 4. The CDR3 consists of 14 residues. Germline V gene lookup returns CDR1 SEHNR and CDR2 FQNEAQ (reference sequence). The chain's CDR3 is CASSSGQSNEKLFF. The CDR3 coding sequence is TGTGCCAGCAGCTCGGGACAGTCCAATGAAAAACTGTTTTTT.

By sample fraction, this clone is medium-sized (0.01 to 0.1%). The gene calls are TRBV11-3 and TRBJ1-6; D is uncertain. The V end was cut by 5 bases, the J end by 6 bases, with 14 bases between. CDR1 SGHNT and CDR2 YENEEA come from the germline V gene. The CDR3 contains 15 residues. The CDR3 protein is CASSLTGSGNSPLHF. The CDR3 coding sequence is TGTGCCAGCAGCCTAACGGGCAGCGGTAATTCACCCCTCCACTTT.

This rearrangement joins TRBV6-5 to TRBJ2-5; D gene unclear. The CDR3 has 14 residues. Trimming took off 2 bases at V and 5 bases at J, with 12 bases between the two ends. Germline-derived CDR1 and CDR2 are MNHEY and SVGAGI. CDR3 in amino acids: CASSYSYRRETQYF. DNA for the CDR3: TGTGCCAGCAGTTACAGCTACCGGCGGGAGACCCAGTACTTC.

The chain is built from TRBV7-3 and TRBJ2-5; D perhaps matches TRBD2 (6 bases). Trimming stripped 2 bases from V and 5 bases from J, with 9 bases between. Germline CDR1 reads SGHTA; CDR2 reads FQGTGA. CDR3 length: 13 residues. The CDR3 loop is CASSLFGGETQYF. CDR3 DNA sequence: TGTGCCAGCAGCTTATTCGGGGGTGAGACCCAGTACTTC.

The CDR3 sequence: CASSANRGWYTGELFF. DNA for the CDR3: TGTGCCAGCAGCGCTAACAGGGGGTGGTACACCGGGGAGCTGTTTTTT. The V gene is TRBV9, the J gene TRBJ2-2, with 8 bases identical to TRBD1. Germline V gives CDR1 SGDLS, CDR2 YYNGEE. The CDR3 length is 16 residues. J lost 3 bases, V lost 3 bases, and 7 bases had no gene match.

This clone was detected a few times. This sequence joins TRBV18 and TRBJ1-2; 8 positions agree with TRBD1. This CDR3 is 15 amino acids long. V dropped 3 bases and J dropped 5; count of bases not matched to a gene: 8. CDR1 and CDR2 (germline): KGHSH, LQKENI. CDR3 amino acids: CASSPRGQPRYGYTF. For the CDR3, the DNA is TGTGCCAGCTCACCCAGGGGGCAGCCCCGATATGGCTACACCTTC.

This clone turned up a few times. V is TRBV10-3 and J is TRBJ1-2; a possible D gene is TRBD1 (5 bases). V was pared by 0 bases and J by 7 bases, with 9 bases between. The CDR3 covers 13 residues. Per the germline V gene, CDR1 is ENHRY and CDR2 is SYGVKD. CDR3 protein: CAISESGESGYTF. In DNA, the CDR3 is TGTGCCATCAGTGAGTCGGGGGAAAGTGGCTACACCTTC.

J is TRBJ1-1 and V is TRBV10-3, with D perhaps TRBD1 (6 bases). V was pared by 11 bases and J by 1 base, with 17 bases between. This CDR3 is built from 14 residues. Germline lookup yields CDR1 ENHRY and CDR2 SYGVKD. CDR3 sequence reads: CAVSGDLTNTEAFF. The CDR3 DNA is TGTGCCGTATCAGGGGACTTAACGAACACTGAAGCTTTCTTT.

This clone turned up a few times. The chain has TRBV18 and TRBJ2-1; possibly TRBD1 or TRBD2 for D (6 bases each). This CDR3 is 13 amino acids long. Germline-derived CDR1 and CDR2 are KGHSH and LQKENI. The V and J ends lost 0 bases and 9 bases respectively, with 9 bases between them. The CDR3 DNA follows: TGTGCCAGCTCACCACCGGGGGGCGTTGAGCAGTTCTTC. This translates into CASSPPGGVEQFF.